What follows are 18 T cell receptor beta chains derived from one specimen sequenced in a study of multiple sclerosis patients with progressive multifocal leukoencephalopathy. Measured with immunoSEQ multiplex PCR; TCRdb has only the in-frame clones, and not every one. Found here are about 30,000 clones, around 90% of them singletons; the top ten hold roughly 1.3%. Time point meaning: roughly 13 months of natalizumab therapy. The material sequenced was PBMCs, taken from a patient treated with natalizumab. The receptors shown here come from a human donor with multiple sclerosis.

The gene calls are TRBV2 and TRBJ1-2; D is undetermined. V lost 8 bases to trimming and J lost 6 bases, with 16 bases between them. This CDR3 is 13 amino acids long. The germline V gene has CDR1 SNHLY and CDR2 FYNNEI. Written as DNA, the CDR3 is TGTGCCAGCGGAGGTGGCCCGGTTGATGGCTACACCTTC. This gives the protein CASGGGPVDGYTF.

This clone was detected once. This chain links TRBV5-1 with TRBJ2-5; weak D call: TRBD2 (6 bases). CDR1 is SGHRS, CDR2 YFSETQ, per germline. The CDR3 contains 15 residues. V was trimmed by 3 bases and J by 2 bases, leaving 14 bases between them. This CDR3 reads CASSWGDSQQETQYF. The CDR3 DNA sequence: TGCGCCAGCAGCTGGGGGGACTCCCAACAAGAGACCCAGTACTTC.

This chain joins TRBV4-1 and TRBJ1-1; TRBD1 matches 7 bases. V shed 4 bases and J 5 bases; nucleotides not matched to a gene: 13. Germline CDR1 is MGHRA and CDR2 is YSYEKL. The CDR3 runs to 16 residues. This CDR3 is CASSPAEGARWTEAFF. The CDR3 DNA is TGCGCCAGCAGCCCTGCGGAGGGGGCGCGGTGGACTGAAGCTTTCTTT.

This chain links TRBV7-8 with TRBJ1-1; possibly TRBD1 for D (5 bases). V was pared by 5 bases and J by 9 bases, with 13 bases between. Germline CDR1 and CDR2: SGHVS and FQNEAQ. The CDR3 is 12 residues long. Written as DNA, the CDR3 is TGTGCCAGCAGCCCCGACAGCCTTAAAGCTTTCTTT. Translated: CASSPDSLKAFF.

The CDR3 bases are TGTGCCAGCAGCGAAGCAGCGGGGGGTAGCACAGATACGCAGTATTTT. Amino acids: CASSEAAGGSTDTQYF. V and J are TRBV5-8 and TRBJ2-3; TRBD2 agrees at 9 bases. This CDR3 has 16 residues. The V segment lost 4 bases and the J segment 0 bases; nucleotides outside the gene matches: 6. Germline values: CDR1 SGHTS, CDR2 YDEGEE.

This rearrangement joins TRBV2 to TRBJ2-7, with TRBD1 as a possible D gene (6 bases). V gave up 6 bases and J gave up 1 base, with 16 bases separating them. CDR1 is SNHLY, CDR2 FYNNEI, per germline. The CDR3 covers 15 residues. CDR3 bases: TGTGCCAGCAGGTACCGACAGGAAAGATCCTACGAGCAGTACTTC. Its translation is CASRYRQERSYEQYF.

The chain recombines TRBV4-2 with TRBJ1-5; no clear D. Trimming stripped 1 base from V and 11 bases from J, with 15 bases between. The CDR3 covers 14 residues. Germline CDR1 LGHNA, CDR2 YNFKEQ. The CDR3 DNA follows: TGTGCCAGCAGCCAAGGTTTAGAGGGTAGGGCCCAGCATTTT. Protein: CASSQGLEGRAQHF.

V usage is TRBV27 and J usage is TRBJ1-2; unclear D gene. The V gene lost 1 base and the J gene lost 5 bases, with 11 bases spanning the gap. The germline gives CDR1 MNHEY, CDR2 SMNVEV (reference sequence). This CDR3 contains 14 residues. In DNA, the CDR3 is TGTGCCAGCAGTTTATTTTCAGGATCATATGGCTACACCTTC. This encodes CASSLFSGSYGYTF.

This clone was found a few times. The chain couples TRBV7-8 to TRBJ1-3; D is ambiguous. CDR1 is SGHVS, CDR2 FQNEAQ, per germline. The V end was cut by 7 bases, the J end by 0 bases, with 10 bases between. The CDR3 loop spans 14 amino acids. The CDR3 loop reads CASIERPSGNTIYF. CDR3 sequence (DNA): TGTGCCAGCATAGAAAGGCCCTCTGGAAACACCATATATTTT.

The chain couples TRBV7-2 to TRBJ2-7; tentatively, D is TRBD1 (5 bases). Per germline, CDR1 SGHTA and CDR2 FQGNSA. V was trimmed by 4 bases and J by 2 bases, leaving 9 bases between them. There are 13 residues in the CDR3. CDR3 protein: CASSSPTAYEQYF. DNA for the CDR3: TGTGCCAGCAGCTCGCCGACAGCCTACGAGCAGTACTTC.

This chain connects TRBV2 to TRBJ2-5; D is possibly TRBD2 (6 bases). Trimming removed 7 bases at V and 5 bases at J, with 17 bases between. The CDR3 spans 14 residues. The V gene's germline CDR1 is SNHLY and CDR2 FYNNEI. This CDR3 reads CASTLGLGRETQYF. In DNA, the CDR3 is TGTGCCAGCACCTTGGGACTCGGAAGGGAGACCCAGTACTTC.

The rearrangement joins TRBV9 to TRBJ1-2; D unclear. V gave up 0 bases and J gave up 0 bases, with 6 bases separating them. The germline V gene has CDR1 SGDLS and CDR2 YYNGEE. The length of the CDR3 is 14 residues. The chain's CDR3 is CASSVAGPNYGYTF. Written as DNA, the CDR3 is TGTGCCAGCAGCGTAGCTGGACCTAACTATGGCTACACCTTC.

The CDR3: CASSDSDREEGSGGYTF. The CDR3 coding sequence is TGTGCCAGCAGTGACTCGGACAGGGAAGAGGGGTCCGGCGGCTACACCTTC. The V call is TRBV6-4, the J call TRBJ1-2; 8 bases fit TRBD1. The germline V gene has CDR1 MRHNA and CDR2 SNTAGT. The trim removed 0 bases at V and 8 bases at J, leaving 14 bases unmatched. The CDR3 runs to 17 residues.

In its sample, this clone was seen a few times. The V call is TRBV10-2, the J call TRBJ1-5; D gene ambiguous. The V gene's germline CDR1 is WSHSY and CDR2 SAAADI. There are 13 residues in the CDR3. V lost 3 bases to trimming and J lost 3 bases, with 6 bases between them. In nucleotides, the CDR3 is TGCGCCAGCAGTGATTGGAACAATCAGCCCCAGCATTTT. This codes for CASSDWNNQPQHF.

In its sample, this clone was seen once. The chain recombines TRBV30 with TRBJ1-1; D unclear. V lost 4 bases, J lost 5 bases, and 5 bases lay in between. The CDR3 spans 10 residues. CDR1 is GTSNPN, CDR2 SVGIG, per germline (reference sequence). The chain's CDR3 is CAWTKTEAFF. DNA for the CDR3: TGTGCCTGGACAAAGACTGAAGCTTTCTTT.

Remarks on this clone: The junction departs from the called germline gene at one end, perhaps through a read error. CDR3 nucleotides: TGTGCCGCAAGATCCCAGACTAATTCACTCCTCCACTTT. It is translated as CAARSQTNSLLHF. The gene calls are TRBV2 and TRBJ1-6, with unresolved D. The CDR3 sequence is 13 residues long. In germline, CDR1 is SNHLY, CDR2 FYNNEI.

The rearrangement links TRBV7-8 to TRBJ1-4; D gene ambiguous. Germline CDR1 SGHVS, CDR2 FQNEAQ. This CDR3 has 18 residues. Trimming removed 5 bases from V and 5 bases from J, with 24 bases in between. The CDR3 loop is CASSASRTAVPKNEKLFF. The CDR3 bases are TGTGCCAGCAGCGCCTCCCGCACAGCAGTCCCCAAAAATGAAAAACTGTTTTTT.

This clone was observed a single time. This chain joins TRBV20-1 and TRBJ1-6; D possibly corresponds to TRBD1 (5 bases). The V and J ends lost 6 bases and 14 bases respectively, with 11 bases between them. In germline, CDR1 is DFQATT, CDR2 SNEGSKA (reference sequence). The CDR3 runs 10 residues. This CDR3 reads CSALSGTLHF. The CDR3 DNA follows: TGCAGTGCCCTTTCAGGGACCCTCCACTTT.